This T cell receptor beta chain comes out of a study of CD8 T cells in ankylosing spondylitis. General study points: Reports say disease-linked clones showed up significantly more in matched ankylosing spondylitis synovial fluid.

As the method for making TCR beta libraries, quantitative 5'-RACE with molecular barcodes was used. TCRdb independently ran MiXCR on the 5' RACE reads; one entry per CDR3 protein. This sample yields about 260,000 distinct CDR3 sequences, of which under 30% are seen a single time; approximately 0.61% belongs to the top ten. The length of the CDR3 is 17 residues. Germline V gene lookup returns CDR1 DFQATT and CDR2 SNEGSKA (reference sequence). The J segment lost 5 bases and the V segment lost 4 bases, leaving 15 bases of the junction unmatched. Points on this clonotype: The antigen is undetermined.

This chain connects TRBV20-1 to TRBJ2-5; the match to TRBD2 covers 11 bases. The source material was blood, either unsorted or a sorted T cell fraction (not recorded which). The source is a male donor with ankylosing spondylitis or in good health (not recorded which). CDR3 sequence reads: CSATPGIAGGPRETQYF. In DNA form, the CDR3 reads TGCAGTGCTACACCCGGGATAGCGGGGGGGCCTCGGGAGACCCAGTACTTC.